A single sample gave rise to the 4 T cell receptor beta chains below, sequenced in a study of blood T cell repertoires in COVID-19. Using immunoSEQ multiplex PCR, the repertoire was profiled, and TCRdb retains in-frame clones only, with some absent. The table records under 150,000 clones, about 80% of them present only once. The sequenced material came from peripheral blood. These receptors originate from an older woman with acute or convalescent COVID-19.

V gene TRBV19 combines with J gene TRBJ2-7; D gene uncertain. The V gene lost 4 bases and the J gene lost 3 bases, with 4 bases spanning the gap. Germline-derived CDR1 and CDR2 are LNHDA and SQIVND (reference sequence). This CDR3 comprises 11 residues. In nucleotides, the CDR3 is TGTGCCAGTAGTACACACTACGAGCAGTACTTC. This sequence encodes CASSTHYEQYF.

The rearrangement links TRBV7-8 to TRBJ2-7; D is unclear. Germline V gives CDR1 SGHVS, CDR2 FQNEAQ. V shed 2 bases and J shed 4 bases, with 3 bases lying between them. This CDR3 comprises 11 residues. The CDR3 reads CASSLTYEQYF. The CDR3 coding sequence is TGTGCCAGCAGCTTAACTTACGAGCAGTACTTC.

In this sample, this clone turned up once. The chain couples TRBV28 to TRBJ2-1; TRBD1 agrees at 7 bases. V dropped 2 bases and J dropped 4; count of bases not matched to a gene: 5. The CDR3 is made up of 15 amino acids. Germline CDR1 reads MDHEN; CDR2 reads SYDVKM. In DNA form, the CDR3 reads TGTGCCAGCAGTTTAGTGGGACAGCCTTACAATGAGCAGTTCTTC. This sequence encodes CASSLVGQPYNEQFF.

The CDR3 sequence: CASSPLGSTGELFF. CDR3 sequence (DNA): TGTGCCAGCTCACCGCTAGGGAGCACCGGGGAGCTGTTTTTT. The chain carries TRBV18 and TRBJ2-2; D is perhaps TRBD2 (5 bases). Germline V gives CDR1 KGHSH, CDR2 LQKENI. The ends were cut back, 3 bases at V and 4 bases at J, with 9 bases in the middle. The CDR3 has 14 residues.